What follows are 28 T cell receptor beta chains derived from one specimen sequenced in a study of cytomegalovirus exposure and HLA in healthy donors. Primers included in the PCR were 60 Vbeta and 13 Jbeta primers. Sequenced by immunoSEQ multiplex PCR; TCRdb stores in-frame clones only, minus some. The table includes about 50,000 clones, about three quarters detected once. The specimen was PBMCs. The receptor source for this set is a middle-aged woman in good health and CMV-seropositive.

The V call is TRBV6-1, the J call TRBJ1-5; possible D gene TRBD1, 5 bases. The V gene lost 0 bases and the J gene lost 7 bases, with 10 bases spanning the gap. The CDR3 runs 14 residues. Germline CDR1 is MNHNS and CDR2 is SASEGT. CDR3 sequence (DNA): TGTGCCAGCAGTGAAGCCGGCGGGGCACAGCCCCAGCATTTT. It codes for CASSEAGGAQPQHF.

This chain joins TRBV7-9 and TRBJ2-5, with D tentatively TRBD1 (6 bases). Trimming took 5 bases from V and 4 from J, leaving 17 bases between them. The germline gives CDR1 SEHNR, CDR2 FQNEAQ (reference sequence). The CDR3 has 15 amino acids. In DNA, the CDR3 is TGTGCCAGCAGCAGCCCGACAGGTCCGGGAGAGACCCAGTACTTC. Amino acid sequence: CASSSPTGPGETQYF.

The genes are TRBV15 and TRBJ1-5; tentatively, D is TRBD1 (6 bases). The CDR3 is 18 amino acids. Trimming pared 5 bases from V and 6 bases from J, leaving 26 bases between. Germline loops: CDR1 LNHNV, CDR2 YYDKDF (reference sequence). This CDR3 is CATSPSTKGQPVGQPQHF. Written as DNA, the CDR3 is TGTGCCACCAGCCCTTCCACTAAGGGACAACCAGTAGGTCAGCCCCAGCATTTT.

Points on this clone: An end of the junction differs from the germline gene, which may be a read error. This sequence joins TRBV6-5 and TRBJ1-4, with TRBD1 identical over 9 bases. Per the germline V gene, CDR1 is MNHEY and CDR2 is SVGAGI. The CDR3 spans 15 residues. The CDR3 DNA reads TGTGCCAGCAGCTACTCTACAGGGGGCAGGGAAAAACTGTTTTTT. It encodes CASSYSTGGREKLFF.

This chain uses TRBV10-3 with TRBJ2-2; a possible D gene is TRBD2 (7 bases). From germline, CDR1 is ENHRY and CDR2 SYGVKD. V was trimmed by 8 bases and J by 6 bases, leaving 19 bases between them. CDR3 length: 15 amino acids. CDR3: CAIRGGGPQAGELFF. The DNA of the CDR3 is TGTGCCATCCGGGGAGGGGGGCCTCAGGCCGGGGAGCTGTTTTTT.

The chain uses TRBV4-1 and TRBJ2-5; tentative D call: TRBD2 (6 bases). This CDR3 has 16 amino acids. Germline V gene data show CDR1 as MGHRA and CDR2 as YSYEKL. The V gene lost 0 bases and the J gene lost 5 bases, with 16 bases spanning the gap. The CDR3 loop is CASSQDGSGGGETQYF. The CDR3 DNA sequence: TGCGCCAGCAGCCAAGACGGTAGCGGTGGGGGGGAGACCCAGTACTTC.

A single count supports this clone. The chain is built from TRBV7-2 and TRBJ1-1; D gene ambiguous. Trimming shortened V by 5 bases and J by 1 base, and 11 bases separated the two germline ends. Germline assignment: CDR1 SGHTA and CDR2 FQGNSA. The CDR3 has 14 residues. In DNA, the CDR3 is TGTGCCAGCAGCCAAAGTGCGGGGAACACTGAAGCTTTCTTT. Protein sequence: CASSQSAGNTEAFF.

The chain links TRBV2 to TRBJ2-6; TRBD2 aligns across 12 bases. Germline trimming cut 7 bases from V and 2 bases from J; bases unmatched to any gene: 9. The CDR3 has 18 amino acids. Germline lookup yields CDR1 SNHLY and CDR2 FYNNEI. CDR3 sequence reads: CASTLAGGPGAGANVLTF. In nucleotides, the CDR3 is TGTGCCAGCACCCTAGCGGGGGGGCCCGGGGCTGGGGCCAACGTCCTGACTTTC.

The chain has TRBV29-1 and TRBJ2-7; tentative D call: TRBD1 (5 bases). The CDR3 totals 12 residues. Germline V gene lookup returns CDR1 SQVTM and CDR2 ANQGSEA. V was clipped by 8 bases and J by 2 bases, with 13 bases between them. The DNA of the CDR3 is TGCAGCTCCAGGGTAGGCCCCTACGAGCAGTACTTC. It codes for CSSRVGPYEQYF.

This clone appeared a single time. This chain links TRBV5-1 with TRBJ1-6, with D unclear. The V and J ends lost 3 bases and 9 bases respectively, with 16 bases between them. Germline V gene lookup returns CDR1 SGHRS and CDR2 YFSETQ. CDR3 length equals 15 residues. In DNA form, the CDR3 reads TGCGCCAGCAGCTCGGATATGGGCCCGCGTTCACCCCTCCACTTT. Amino acids: CASSSDMGPRSPLHF.

The chain carries TRBV19 and TRBJ2-5, with no clear D. Germline-derived CDR1 and CDR2 are LNHDA and SQIVND (reference sequence). The CDR3 is made up of 13 amino acids. V shed 6 bases and J shed 0 bases, with 8 bases lying between them. The CDR3 DNA reads TGTGCCAGTAGGAATCGAGACCAAGAGACCCAGTACTTC. Its translation is CASRNRDQETQYF.

The V gene is TRBV5-1, the J gene TRBJ2-3; 9 bases map to TRBD1. The CDR3 contains 18 residues. Germline V lookup: CDR1 SGHRS, CDR2 YFSETQ. The J segment lost 7 bases and the V segment lost 1 base, leaving 16 bases of the junction unmatched. The CDR3 sequence: CASSLNSIGQGSENTQYF. The CDR3 DNA is TGCGCCAGCAGCTTGAATTCGATTGGACAGGGGTCTGAGAATACGCAGTATTTT.

V and J are TRBV30 and TRBJ1-2; 8 bases align to TRBD1. Germline CDR1 reads GTSNPN; CDR2 reads SVGIG (reference sequence). J was trimmed by 4 bases and V by 4 bases; bases with no gene match: 8. The CDR3 runs 14 residues. CDR3 nucleotides: TGTGCCTGGAATGAAGGACAGGGAGTCTATGGCTACACCTTC. Protein: CAWNEGQGVYGYTF. The full variable domain, its missing parts supplied by reference TRBV30 and TRBJ1-2, is SQTIHQWPATLVQPVGSPLSLECTVEGTSNPNLYWYRQAAGRGLQLLFYSVGIGQISSEVPQNLSASRPQDRQFILSSKKLLLSDSGFYLCAWNEGQGVYGYTFGSGTRLTVV.

The chain carries TRBV5-4 and TRBJ2-3; TRBD2 might be the D (5 bases). V lost 4 bases to trimming and J lost 5 bases, with 11 bases between them. Per the germline V gene, CDR1 is SGHNT and CDR2 is YYREEE (reference sequence). This CDR3 contains 13 residues. In DNA, the CDR3 is TGTGCCAGCAGCCAAACCCGGGGAGATACGCAGTATTTT. Its protein product is CASSQTRGDTQYF.

V gene TRBV5-8 combines with J gene TRBJ1-1; weak D call: TRBD1 (6 bases). With 3 bases removed from V and 3 bases from J, the gap between germline ends came to 12 bases. The CDR3 extends over 14 amino acids. The germline gives CDR1 SGHTS, CDR2 YDEGEE. The CDR3 region is CASSSRGGYTEAFF. CDR3 sequence (DNA): TGTGCCAGCAGCTCCAGGGGTGGGTACACTGAAGCTTTCTTT.

CDR3 amino acids: CASSKPPRAAHSNQPQHF. CDR3 bases: TGTGCCAGCAGCAAACCTCCGCGGGCAGCCCATAGCAATCAGCCCCAGCATTTT. The rearrangement uses TRBV7-2 and TRBJ1-5; unclear D gene. The germline V gene encodes CDR1 SGHTA and CDR2 FQGNSA. Trimming removed 5 bases at V and 0 bases at J, with 20 bases between. CDR3 length: 18 amino acids.

The genes are TRBV12-5 and TRBJ2-7; a weak D match, TRBD2 (5 bases). Germline lookup yields CDR1 LGHNT and CDR2 FRNRAP. The V gene lost 1 base and the J gene lost 3 bases, with 7 bases spanning the gap. CDR3 size: 13 residues. The chain's CDR3 is CASGLGGGYEQYF. Here the CDR3 DNA reads TGTGCTAGTGGTTTGGGTGGAGGCTACGAGCAGTACTTC.

The chain links TRBV13 to TRBJ1-2, with 8 bases aligning to TRBD1. Trimming cost V 5 bases and J 5 bases; bases outside gene matches: 4. Germline loops: CDR1 PRHDT, CDR2 FYEKMQ (reference sequence). This CDR3 region has 13 residues. The CDR3 bases are TGTGCCAGCAGCCGCGACAGGGGTTATGGCTACACCTTC. Protein product: CASSRDRGYGYTF.

The genes are TRBV6-5 and TRBJ1-2; weak D call: TRBD1 (6 bases). Germline assignment: CDR1 MNHEY and CDR2 SVGAGI. The V end was cut by 0 bases, the J end by 2 bases, with 10 bases between. CDR3 size: 15 residues. The CDR3 is CASSYSTGTNYGYTF. The CDR3 nucleotides read TGTGCCAGCAGTTACTCGACAGGCACCAACTATGGCTACACCTTC.

The CDR3 bases are TGTGCCAGCAGCTTCCGGCGGGGCATGGCTAACTATGGCTACACCTTC. It encodes CASSFRRGMANYGYTF. The chain recombines TRBV7-8 with TRBJ1-2; a weak D match, TRBD1 (5 bases). Per the germline V gene, CDR1 is SGHVS and CDR2 is FQNEAQ. CDR3 length: 16 amino acids. The V gene lost 3 bases and the J gene lost 0 bases, with 14 bases spanning the gap.

This clone was detected only once. The V gene is TRBV7-9, the J gene TRBJ2-7, with 15 bases fitting TRBD2. This CDR3 spans 15 amino acids. V trimming: 6 bases; J trimming: 6 bases; junction bases outside the gene matches: 6. Germline CDR1 is SEHNR and CDR2 is FQNEAQ (reference sequence). The CDR3 reads CASSRTSGGASEQYF. As DNA, the CDR3 is TGTGCCAGCAGTCGGACTAGCGGGGGGGCCTCCGAGCAGTACTTC.

This chain's CDR3 is CASRVELSHGYTF. The CDR3 DNA is TGCGCCAGCAGGGTAGAATTATCCCATGGCTACACCTTC. The chain couples TRBV5-1 to TRBJ1-2; D unresolved. With 5 bases removed from V and 6 bases from J, the gap between germline ends came to 14 bases. CDR3 length equals 13 residues. Germline CDR1 is SGHRS and CDR2 is YFSETQ. The complete variable domain, with remaining parts taken from reference TRBV5-1 and TRBJ1-2, reads KAGVTQTPRYLIKTRGQQVTLSCSPISGHRSVSWYQQTPGQGLQFLFEYFSETQRNKGNFPGRFSGRQFSNSRSEMNVSTLELGDSALYLCASRVELSHGYTFGSGTRLTVV.

The V and J genes are TRBV5-8 and TRBJ1-2; perhaps TRBD1 as D (6 bases). Germline-derived CDR1 and CDR2 are SGHTS and YDEGEE. V dropped 4 bases and J dropped 8 bases, with 9 bases sitting between them. The CDR3 contains 11 residues. The CDR3 is CASSLRGGYTF. CDR3 bases: TGTGCCAGCAGCCTCAGGGGAGGCTACACCTTC.

The sample holds one count of this clone. The rearrangement uses TRBV5-4 and TRBJ1-2; 7 nucleotides line up with TRBD1. This CDR3 region has 13 residues. Germline V lookup: CDR1 SGHNT, CDR2 YYREEE (reference sequence). Trimming removed 3 bases from V and 2 bases from J; junction bases left unmatched: 1. CDR3 protein: CASSSGGNYGYTF. CDR3 sequence (DNA): TGTGCCAGCAGCTCAGGGGGGAACTATGGCTACACCTTC.

This chain's CDR3 is CASRRTGQGRSYEQYF. CDR3 coding DNA: TGTGCCAGCAGACGAACAGGACAGGGGAGATCCTACGAGCAGTACTTC. J is TRBJ2-7 and V is TRBV28; 9 bases agree with TRBD1. This CDR3 has 16 residues. The ends lost 6 bases at V and 1 base at J; junction bases unmatched: 10. CDR1 MDHEN and CDR2 SYDVKM come from the germline V gene.

The chain has TRBV4-1 and TRBJ1-6; TRBD1 matches 7 bases. The CDR3 covers 16 residues. CDR1 and CDR2 from the germline V gene are MGHRA and YSYEKL. V gave up 4 bases and J gave up 9 bases; unmatched junction bases: 12. The CDR3 sequence is CASSPSPTGLISPLHF. The CDR3 DNA reads TGCGCCAGCAGCCCCTCCCCGACAGGGCTCATTTCACCCCTCCACTTT.

This clone was detected once. The V gene is TRBV13, the J gene TRBJ1-6, with a tentative D call TRBD1 (6 bases). The V gene's germline CDR1 is PRHDT and CDR2 FYEKMQ (reference sequence). Trimming shortened V by 0 bases and J by 9 bases, and 9 bases separated the two germline ends. This CDR3 contains 14 residues. In DNA, the CDR3 is TGTGCCAGCAGCTTAGGCCAGGGGACTTCACCCCTCCACTTT. As protein: CASSLGQGTSPLHF.

The chain has TRBV6-1 and TRBJ2-3, with D maybe TRBD1 (5 bases). The CDR3 runs to 15 residues. V shed 5 bases and J shed 0 bases, with 12 bases lying between them. CDR1 is MNHNS, CDR2 SASEGT, per germline. The CDR3 protein is CASSLWQGSTDTQYF. The CDR3 DNA is TGTGCCAGCAGTCTTTGGCAGGGAAGCACAGATACGCAGTATTTT.